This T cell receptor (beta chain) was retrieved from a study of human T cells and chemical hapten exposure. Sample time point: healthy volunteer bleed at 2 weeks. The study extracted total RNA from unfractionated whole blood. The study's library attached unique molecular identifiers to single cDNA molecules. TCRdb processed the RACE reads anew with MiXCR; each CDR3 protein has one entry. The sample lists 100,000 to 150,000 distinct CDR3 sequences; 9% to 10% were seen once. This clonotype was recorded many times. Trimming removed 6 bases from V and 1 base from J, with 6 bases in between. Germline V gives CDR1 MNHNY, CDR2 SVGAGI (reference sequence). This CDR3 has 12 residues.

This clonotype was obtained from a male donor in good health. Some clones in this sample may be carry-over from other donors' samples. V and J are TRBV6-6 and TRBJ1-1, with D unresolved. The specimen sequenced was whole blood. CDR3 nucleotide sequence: TGTGCCAGCAGCAACGGGAACACTGAAGCTTTCTTT. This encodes CASSNGNTEAFF.